These T cell receptor beta chains were read from a single sample in a study of shared clonotypes between healthy human individuals. Profiling relied on immunoSEQ multiplex PCR, and the TCRdb table lists in-frame clones only, not all of them. The table includes 2.3 million or so clones, more than 85% detected once. Specimen: naive CD4+ T cells from PBMCs. The receptors originated from a man aged 18 to 29 in good health. Some clones in this sample may be carry-over from other donors' samples. Each CDR3 is given without its conserved first and last residue. Only some rows state a clone size, as once, few, many or a class for expanded clones.

TRBV27 few ASTLRGGTEAF
TRBV14 . ASSQEGGRHEKLF
TRBV4-1 once ASSQGDRGLLQPQH
TRBV10-3 . AISGQGNQPQH
TRBV13 . ASSLRGDAPGDEQY
TRBV4-3 . ASSTRQGVITEAF
TRBV5-3 . ARSLVVWDRGTKNIQY
TRBV5-1 . ASSFDSYSYEQY
TRBV19 . ASSIWGSETQY
TRBV6-1 . ASSETVGMNTEAF
TRBV5-8 . ASSPGLNPNTGELF
TRBV28 . ASSLIAVDNEQF
TRBV6-5 once ASSYSTSGINEQY
TRBV5-1 . ASSLGTPSSGNTIY
TRBV27 . ASSQSGSRGTTNEKLF
TRBV6-5 . ASRIREFYGYT
TRBV9 . ASSVGRGNTGELF
TRBV9 . ASSVERTQY
TRBV28 . ASSLWTGYGYT
TRBV30 . AWSVLAGADTQY
TRBV9 . ASSVAQGSDGYT
TRBV6-5 . ASSYSQRDGYEQY
TRBV2 . ASSASSGRETQY
TRBV5-1 . ASSLSLAGVHDTQY